This T cell receptor (beta chain) is from a study of T cell responses to AZD1222 COVID-19 vaccine. Whole-study findings and limits: It should be noted that donors were predominantly white British and more often female, and clonal diversity was possibly underestimated. The breadth and depth of Spike-specific TCRs increased once two AZD1222 doses had been given. Baseline serology detected seropositivity in only a handful of AZD1222 recipients.

Trimming took 6 bases from V and 4 from J, leaving 4 bases between them. The CDR3 extends over 11 amino acids. From germline, CDR1 is SNHLY and CDR2 FYNNEI. Comments on this clone: Its target is unknown.

Here immunoSEQ multiplex PCR was the method, and the copy in TCRdb shows in-frame clones only, minus some. This repertoire shows 150,000 to 190,000 clones, approximately 87% found once; its top ten account for about a tenth. This clonotype was sampled from an adult who received the AZD1222 COVID-19 vaccine. The chain has TRBV2 and TRBJ1-5; D remains ambiguous. Specimen: peripheral blood, collected 28 days after the second AZD1222 dose. The CDR3 DNA is TGTGCCAGCAGCCTAAATCAGCCCCAGCATTTT. Its protein product is CASSLNQPQHF.